One and the same sample provided the 21 T cell receptor beta chains below, sequenced in a study of control samples from healthy donors and cancer patients. Profiled with immunoSEQ multiplex PCR; TCRdb holds only in-frame clones, not every one. Of around 94,000 clones in the sample, around 92% are singletons; the top ten hold 2% to 2.5%. Sequencing was carried out using blood. These receptors were obtained from a woman aged 18-29 years in good health.

The CDR3 DNA is TGTGCCAGCAGCCCGGGACAGGGAAACTCCTATAATTCACCCCTCCACTTT. Amino acid sequence: CASSPGQGNSYNSPLHF. The genes are TRBV7-2 and TRBJ1-6, with 9 bases that match TRBD1. Trimming at V came to 5 bases and at J to 0 bases, leaving 5 bases not matched to a gene. The length of the CDR3 is 17 residues. Germline V lookup: CDR1 SGHTA, CDR2 FQGNSA.

The chain links TRBV6-4 to TRBJ2-3, with 7 bases matching TRBD2. Germline CDR1 reads MRHNA; CDR2 reads SNTAGT. Unmatched junction bases numbered 2, after V lost 3 bases and J lost 2 bases. The CDR3 runs to 14 residues. CDR3 protein: CASSEAGATDTQYF. Written as DNA, the CDR3 is TGTGCCAGCAGTGAGGCGGGAGCCACAGATACGCAGTATTTT.

This rearrangement joins TRBV10-3 to TRBJ1-1; 10 nucleotides agree with TRBD1. The CDR3 has 18 residues. Germline V gene sequence: CDR1 ENHRY, CDR2 SYGVKD. The V gene end was trimmed by 2 bases and the J gene end by 6 bases; junction bases not matched to a gene: 15. CDR3 in amino acids: CAISERGGLGQGFPEAFF. In nucleotides, the CDR3 is TGTGCCATCAGTGAGAGAGGTGGGTTGGGACAGGGGTTTCCTGAAGCTTTCTTT.

This chain links TRBV11-3 with TRBJ2-3; D is undetermined. The CDR3 loop spans 16 amino acids. V gave up 1 base and J gave up 7 bases, with 18 bases separating them. In germline, CDR1 is SGHNT, CDR2 YENEEA. For the CDR3, the DNA is TGTGCCAGCAGCTTAGGGGATAGCCGCATCCCTTATACGCAGTATTTT. It specifies CASSLGDSRIPYTQYF.

For the CDR3, the DNA is TGTGCCAGCAGCCTACTGGGACTACAAGAGACCCAGTACTTC. As protein: CASSLLGLQETQYF. This chain uses TRBV9 with TRBJ2-5; 7 nucleotides align to TRBD2. CDR1 is SGDLS, CDR2 YYNGEE, per germline. With 4 bases clipped from V and 2 bases from J, the junction kept 5 bases outside the gene matches. This CDR3 comprises 14 residues.

The chain joins TRBV6-5 to TRBJ1-5, with TRBD1 as a possible D gene (6 bases). The CDR3 spans 14 residues. Germline lookup yields CDR1 MNHEY and CDR2 SVGAGI. V lost 2 bases and J 9 bases, leaving 14 bases between the germline ends. This CDR3 reads CASSYDAGGGPQHF. The CDR3 DNA sequence: TGTGCCAGCAGTTACGACGCGGGGGGCGGGCCCCAGCATTTT.

The rearrangement links TRBV28 to TRBJ1-1; no definite D call. Germline V gene data show CDR1 as MDHEN and CDR2 as SYDVKM. V was cut by 7 bases and J by 0 bases, with 3 bases left in between. This CDR3 spans 11 amino acids. The CDR3 protein is CASILNTEAFF. CDR3 bases: TGTGCCAGCATTCTGAACACTGAAGCTTTCTTT.

The count of this clone is one. This rearrangement joins TRBV6-4 to TRBJ2-1, with D maybe TRBD2 (7 bases). The CDR3 consists of 15 residues. The V and J ends lost 4 bases and 12 bases respectively, with 22 bases between them. Germline CDR1 reads MRHNA; CDR2 reads SNTAGT. The CDR3 here is CASSVGGLPDNRQFF. The CDR3, as DNA: TGTGCCAGCAGTGTCGGGGGGCTTCCGGACAATAGGCAGTTCTTC.

This clone has only a few counts. The rearrangement joins TRBV5-6 to TRBJ2-7; D gene unclear. Germline V gene data show CDR1 as SGHDT and CDR2 as YYEEEE. The CDR3 is 13 amino acids. V lost 5 bases, J lost 0 bases, and 9 bases lay in between. CDR3 DNA: TGTGCCAGCAGTCGGGTGAGCTCCTACGAGCAGTACTTC. Its translation: CASSRVSSYEQYF.

The V gene is TRBV9, the J gene TRBJ1-1; no reliable D call. The length of the CDR3 is 12 residues. V lost 0 bases to trimming and J lost 7 bases, with 7 bases between them. Germline CDR1 is SGDLS and CDR2 is YYNGEE. The CDR3 spells CASSVAGGEAFF. The CDR3 nucleotides are TGTGCCAGCAGCGTAGCAGGCGGTGAAGCTTTCTTT.

Points on this clone: Sequence at one end of the junction differs from germline and may be a read error. The sample carries other DNA sequences with the same CDR3. CDR3 sequence: CASSSAGGYGYTF. The CDR3 DNA is TGCGCCAGCAGCTCCGCCGGGGGGTACGGCTACACCTTC. V usage is TRBV11-3 and J usage is TRBJ1-2, with D maybe TRBD1 (5 bases). The CDR3 has 13 amino acids. Germline loops: CDR1 SGHNT, CDR2 YENEEA.

This chain joins TRBV19 and TRBJ2-1; D might be TRBD2 (6 bases). Germline values: CDR1 LNHDA, CDR2 SQIVND (reference sequence). V was pared by 7 bases and J by 5 bases, with 12 bases between. This CDR3 comprises 13 residues. DNA for the CDR3: TGTGCCAGTACACGCGGGAACAACAATGAGCAGTTCTTC. Translated, it gives CASTRGNNNEQFF. Looking up the rest from reference TRBV19 and TRBJ2-1 gives the full variable domain: DGGITQSPKYLFRKEGQNVTLSCEQNLNHDAMYWYRQDPGQGLRLIYYSQIVNDFQKGDIAEGYSVSREKKESFPLTVTSAQKNPTAFYLCASTRGNNNEQFFGPGTRLTVL.

The rearrangement joins TRBV11-2 to TRBJ2-3, with 7 nucleotides matching TRBD1. Germline values: CDR1 SGHAT, CDR2 FQNNGV. This CDR3 spans 13 amino acids. Trimming at V came to 5 bases and at J to 9 bases, leaving 8 bases not matched to a gene. The CDR3 DNA sequence: TGTGCCAGCAGCGCGACAGGGCCCCTAACGCAGTATTTT. Its translation is CASSATGPLTQYF.

In its sample, this clone was seen a few times. J is TRBJ2-2 and V is TRBV6-4; D gene unclear. This CDR3 region has 13 residues. Germline values: CDR1 MRHNA, CDR2 SNTAGT. Trimming left V 3 bases short and J 6 bases short, with 8 bases between. CDR3 sequence (DNA): TGTGCCAGCAGTGAGGTCGACGCCGGGGAGCTGTTTTTT. Translated: CASSEVDAGELFF.

The rearrangement links TRBV12-3 or TRBV12-4 to TRBJ2-7; 7 nucleotides align to TRBD2. V was clipped by 4 bases and J by 4 bases; unmatched bases: 1. The length of the CDR3 is 12 residues. For the CDR3, the DNA is TGTGCCAGCAGTTGGGAGGGATACGAGCAGTACTTC. Residues: CASSWEGYEQYF.

The chain uses TRBV6-6 and TRBJ2-2, with D possibly being TRBD1 (5 bases). Germline V gene data show CDR1 as MNHNY and CDR2 as SVGAGI (reference sequence). The V and J ends lost 3 bases and 2 bases respectively, with 10 bases between them. This CDR3 has 15 amino acids. This CDR3 reads CASSYGAANTGELFF. The CDR3, as DNA: TGTGCCAGCAGTTATGGGGCAGCAAACACCGGGGAGCTGTTTTTT.

This clone was seen a single time. CDR3 amino acids: CASSYWLAGVTDTQYF. CDR3 sequence (DNA): TGTGCCAGCAGTTACTGGCTAGCGGGAGTAACAGATACGCAGTATTTT. The rearrangement links TRBV6-6 to TRBJ2-3, with 10 nucleotides matching TRBD2. CDR3 size: 16 residues. V was clipped by 1 base and J by 3 bases; unmatched bases: 4. The V gene's germline CDR1 is MNHNY and CDR2 SVGAGI (reference sequence).

The chain recombines TRBV27 with TRBJ1-4, with 7 bases lining up with TRBD1. The CDR3 spans 15 residues. Germline-derived CDR1 and CDR2 are MNHEY and SMNVEV (reference sequence). V shed 5 bases, J shed 5 bases, and the junction held 8 bases outside the gene matches. The CDR3 spells CASSPRGQGNEKLFF. The CDR3 coding sequence is TGTGCCAGCAGTCCGAGGGGGCAAGGGAATGAAAAACTGTTTTTT.

About this clone: One end of the junction varies from germline; a read error may be responsible. V usage is TRBV5-1 and J usage is TRBJ1-2; 7 bases agree with TRBD1. The CDR3 is 13 amino acids. The germline CDR1 and CDR2 sequences are SGHRS and YFSETQ. The CDR3 sequence is CASRLDRINGYTF. The CDR3 bases are TGCGCCAGCAGGTTGGACAGGATTAATGGCTACACCTTC. The full variable domain, its missing parts supplied by reference TRBV5-1 and TRBJ1-2, is KAGVTQTPRYLIKTRGQQVTLSCSPISGHRSVSWYQQTPGQGLQFLFEYFSETQRNKGNFPGRFSGRQFSNSRSEMNVSTLELGDSALYLCASRLDRINGYTFGSGTRLTVV.

The chain recombines TRBV6-6 with TRBJ1-4; no reliable D call. V was shortened by 6 bases and J by 6 bases, with 14 bases between the two germline ends. The CDR3 consists of 14 residues. Germline V gene sequence: CDR1 MNHNY, CDR2 SVGAGI (reference sequence). The CDR3 DNA is TGTGCCAGCAGAGCAGAAACGGGGTATGAAAAACTGTTTTTT. Residues: CASRAETGYEKLFF.

This sequence joins TRBV14 and TRBJ1-4, with D unresolved. The germline V and J ends were trimmed by 4 bases and 4 bases, with 10 bases remaining between them. Germline V lookup: CDR1 SGHDN, CDR2 FVKESK. The CDR3 extends over 14 amino acids. The CDR3 coding sequence is TGTGCCAGCAGCCGTCTCCTATTTAATGAAAAACTGTTTTTT. Its translation is CASSRLLFNEKLFF.